This entry features one T cell receptor beta chain sequence. Isolation of CD4+ naive, central memory, regulatory and stem cell-like memory cells was achieved by sorting via CD45RO/CCR7/CD25/CD127/CD95/CD27. The whole isolated RNA underwent reverse transcription, so sequencing captured expressed TCRB transcripts. Naive, central memory and regulatory T cell samples produced a mean of about 4 million reads. Assay used: immunoSEQ multiplex PCR; TCRdb lists only in-frame clones, some missing. The sample has about 210,000 clones, 11% seen once. This sample is part of a study of beta chain features in type 1 diabetes. On the study more broadly: Regarding age, gender and cell yields, patients proved similar to healthy donors.

The sample was central memory CD4+ T cells from blood. This sequence originates from a man in his late teens or twenties in good health.

The CDR3 DNA reads TGTGCCAGCTCCTTCTTCTCGGGGGACTACAATGAGCAGTTCTTC. Protein sequence: CASSFFSGDYNEQFF. This chain links TRBV18 with TRBJ2-1, with a weak D call TRBD2 (6 bases). V was trimmed by 6 bases and J by 3 bases, leaving 15 bases between them. The CDR3 is made up of 15 amino acids. CDR1 and CDR2 (germline): KGHSH, LQKENI.